The 8 T cell receptor beta chains listed next were all sequenced from one sample in a study of CD8+CD57+ T cells in acquired aplastic anemia. Patients included in sequencing had previously demonstrated CD8+CD57+ cell expansion by flow cytometry. Genomic DNA constituted the template upon which TCR beta VDJ and CDR3 profiling was performed. TCRdb independently ran MiXCR on the reads; one entry per CDR3 protein. The profile shows roughly 240,000 distinct CDR3 sequences, approximately 45% of them singletons. Material: sorted CD4+, CD8+, or CD8+CD57+ T cells (not recorded which) from PBMCs. The receptors were sampled from a human donor with aplastic anemia.

As for this clonotype: This clone may be a read error of a much larger clone one base away. The J gene is TRBJ2-1, the V gene TRBV7-9; 9 bases are shared with TRBD1. Per germline, CDR1 SEHNR and CDR2 FQNEAQ (reference sequence). The CDR3 is made up of 14 amino acids. J was trimmed by 9 bases and V by 2 bases; bases with no gene match: 5. CDR3 amino acids: CASSLRDRAGEQFF. In nucleotides, the CDR3 is TGTGCCAGCAGCTTAAGGGACAGGGCGGGTGAGCAGTTCTTC.

Concerning this clonotype itself: A read error may be the cause here, since a much bigger clone is one base away. This sequence joins TRBV7-2 and TRBJ2-3, with TRBD2 matching 10 bases. The J segment lost 2 bases and the V segment lost 5 bases, leaving 7 bases of the junction unmatched. Germline CDR1 and CDR2: SGHTA and FQGNSA. This CDR3 contains 16 residues. The CDR3: CASSLLAGMFTDTQYF. Here the CDR3 DNA reads TGTGCCAGCAGCCTACTAGCGGGAATGTTCACAGATACGCAGTATTTT.

This clonotype has ten or more counts. The chain uses TRBV5-5 and TRBJ2-2; possible D gene TRBD1, 6 bases. The V gene lost 2 bases and the J gene lost 4 bases, with 12 bases spanning the gap. The germline CDR1 and CDR2 sequences are SGHKS and YYEKEE (reference sequence). This CDR3 contains 15 residues. CDR3 sequence (DNA): TGTGCCAGCAGCTTCTCCGGGACACGCACCGGGGAGCTGTTTTTT. Its protein is CASSFSGTRTGELFF.

The chain employs TRBV19 and TRBJ2-1; a possible D gene is TRBD1 (6 bases). The CDR3 has 13 residues. Trimming pared 4 bases from V and 4 bases from J, leaving 8 bases between. Germline V gene sequence: CDR1 LNHDA, CDR2 SQIVND (reference sequence). This CDR3 reads CASSRGRYNEQFF. CDR3 nucleotide sequence: TGTGCCAGTAGTAGGGGGCGGTACAATGAGCAGTTCTTC.

Ten or more counts support this clonotype. The V call is TRBV7-8, the J call TRBJ2-3; maybe TRBD2 (7 bases). The length of the CDR3 is 15 residues. The V end was cut by 5 bases, the J end by 5 bases, with 17 bases between. Germline V CDR1 and CDR2: SGHVS, FQNEAQ. For the CDR3, the DNA is TGTGCCAGCAGCAAACGGGGGGCCCTGGGAGATACGCAGTATTTT. This sequence encodes CASSKRGALGDTQYF.

This rearrangement joins TRBV2 to TRBJ2-3; 12 nucleotides align to TRBD2. The CDR3 is made up of 15 amino acids. The J segment lost 4 bases and the V segment lost 5 bases, leaving 4 bases of the junction unmatched. The germline gives CDR1 SNHLY, CDR2 FYNNEI. The CDR3 DNA reads TGTGCCAGCAGTCTAGCGGGGGGGGGATCAGATACGCAGTATTTT. Translating gives CASSLAGGGSDTQYF.

This clonotype appeared many times. The rearrangement uses TRBV9 and TRBJ2-3; D is perhaps TRBD2 (5 bases). The germline V and J ends were trimmed by 0 bases and 0 bases, with 11 bases remaining between them. CDR3 length: 16 amino acids. CDR1 is SGDLS and CDR2 is YYNGEE in the germline V gene. For the CDR3, the DNA is TGTGCCAGCAGCGTAGCTGGTGGCGGGAGCACAGATACGCAGTATTTT. This codes for CASSVAGGGSTDTQYF.

In its sample, this clonotype was seen many times. This chain links TRBV4-3 with TRBJ1-2; perhaps TRBD1 as D (6 bases). The CDR3 spans 15 residues. The germline gives CDR1 LGHNA, CDR2 YSLEER. Trimming removed 0 bases at V and 4 bases at J, with 12 bases between. DNA for the CDR3: TGCGCCAGCAGCCAAGATACGACAGGCGGCTATGGCTACACCTTC. This sequence encodes CASSQDTTGGYGYTF.